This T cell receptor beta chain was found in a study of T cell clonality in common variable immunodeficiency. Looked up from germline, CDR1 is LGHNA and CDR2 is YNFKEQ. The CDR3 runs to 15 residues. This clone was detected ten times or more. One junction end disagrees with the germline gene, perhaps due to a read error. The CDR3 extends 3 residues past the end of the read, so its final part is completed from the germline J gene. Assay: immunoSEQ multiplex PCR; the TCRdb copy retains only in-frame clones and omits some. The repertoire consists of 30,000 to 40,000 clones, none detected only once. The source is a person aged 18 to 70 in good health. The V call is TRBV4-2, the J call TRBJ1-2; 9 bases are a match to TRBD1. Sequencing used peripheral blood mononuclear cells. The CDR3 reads CASSQATGGSYGYTF. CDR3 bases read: TGCGCCAGCAGCCAAGCAACAGGGGGCAGCTATGGC.